The TCR beta chain described here comes from a study of T-cell reconstitution after alpha-beta-depleted transplantation in children. Study results and caveats: As was reported, about two months after transplant, alpha-beta T cells came from several hundred expanded graft clones. Surviving recipient cells, namely T cells and thymic progenitors, were the source of high day-60 TCRbeta diversity in some patients.

In regard to this clonotype: Its antigen is unidentified.

Germline V CDR1 and CDR2: SGHVS, FNYEAQ. The CDR3 length is 16 residues. V lost 1 base to trimming and J lost 7 bases; unmatched junction nucleotides: 8. TCRbeta library construction was performed incorporating unique molecular identifiers. Via MiXCR, TCRdb re-called the PCR reads, giving one row per CDR3 protein. The repertoire holds a few hundred thousand distinct CDR3 sequences, with under 15% as singletons. This chain uses TRBV7-6 with TRBJ2-2, with TRBD2 matching 8 bases. Sequencing was performed on PBMCs, mostly from graft donor cells, taken 360 days after TCRalphabeta/CD19-depleted stem cell transplant. The sequence came from a male patient aged 10 to 17 who had a stem cell transplant for acute myeloid leukemia, so the T cells may come from the graft donor. CDR3 region: CASSLVGLVVHGELFF. CDR3 nucleotides: TGTGCCAGCAGCTTAGTGGGACTAGTTGTGCACGGGGAGCTGTTTTTT.